The present entry profiles one T cell receptor (beta chain) with its context. What it recognizes is unknown. The method was immunoSEQ multiplex PCR; TCRdb's version includes in-frame clones alone and lacks a portion of them. Seen here are some 18,000 clones, approximately 79% observed once, and the top ten hold more than 7%. Lamina propria and intraepithelial lymphocytes were released by processing graft tissue. These data originate in a study of graft-versus-host responses after intestinal transplantation. General study findings and limits: Graft-versus-host to host-versus-graft clonal ratios in allografts were high in patients with graft-donor T cell macrochimerism.

The origin of this receptor is a human patient who received an intestinal transplant, so some T cells may come from the graft donor. The sample consisted of ileum tissue, taken 20 days after intestinal transplant.

The CDR3 region has the DNA TGTGCCAGCCAACTAGCGAGATGGGACGATACGCAGTATTTT. This translates into CASQLARWDDTQYF. The chain employs TRBV28 and TRBJ2-3; 7 nucleotides match TRBD2. CDR1 is MDHEN, CDR2 SYDVKM, per germline. V lost 8 bases, J lost 6 bases, and 11 bases stayed unmatched. The CDR3 is made up of 14 amino acids.